Reported below is one T cell receptor (beta chain). Antigen unknown. This sample was included in a study of T-cell reconstitution after alpha-beta-depleted transplantation in children. Whole-study results and caveats: It was newly produced T cells that mostly accounted for T-cell counts and diversity one year after transplant. Approximately two months post-transplant, alpha-beta T cells reportedly originated from several hundred expanded graft clones. Recipient T cells and thymic progenitors that survived gave rise to the high TCRbeta diversity observed at day 60 in some patients.

Unique molecular identifiers were incorporated during preparation of the TCRbeta library. TCRdb redid the calling of the PCR reads with MiXCR, one entry per CDR3 protein. Seen here are about 460,000 distinct CDR3 sequences, approximately 10% observed once, and the top ten hold 14%. V dropped 3 bases and J dropped 0 bases, with 13 bases sitting between them. The CDR3 loop spans 16 amino acids. Germline CDR1 reads LGHNA; CDR2 reads YSLEER. This TCR derives from a female patient aged 2-10 years who had a stem cell transplant for aplastic anemia, so the T cells may come from the graft donor. The material sequenced was PBMCs, mostly from graft donor cells, taken 180 days after TCRalphabeta/CD19-depleted stem cell transplant. V gene TRBV4-3 combines with J gene TRBJ2-3; TRBD2 might be the D (5 bases). The CDR3 bases are TGCGCCAGCAGCCAGAGACTACGCACTAGCACAGATACGCAGTATTTT. Translating gives CASSQRLRTSTDTQYF.